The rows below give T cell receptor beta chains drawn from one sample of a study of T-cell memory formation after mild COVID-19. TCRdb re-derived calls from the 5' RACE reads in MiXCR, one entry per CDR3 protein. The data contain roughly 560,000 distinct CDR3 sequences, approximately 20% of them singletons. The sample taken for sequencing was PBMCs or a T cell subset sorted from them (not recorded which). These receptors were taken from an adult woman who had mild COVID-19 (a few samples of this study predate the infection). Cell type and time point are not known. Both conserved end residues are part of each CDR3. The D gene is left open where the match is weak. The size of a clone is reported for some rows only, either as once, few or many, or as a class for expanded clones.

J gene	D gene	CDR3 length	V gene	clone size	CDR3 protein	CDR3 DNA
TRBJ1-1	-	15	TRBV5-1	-	CASSLVGRMNTEAFF	TGCGCCAGCAGCTTGGTCGGGAGAATGAACACTGAAGCTTTCTTT
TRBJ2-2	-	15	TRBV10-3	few	CAIRLTGSSTGELFF	TGTGCCATCCGCTTAACCGGTTCTTCCACCGGGGAGCTGTTTTTT
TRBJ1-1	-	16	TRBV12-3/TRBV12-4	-	CASRPLGLIPNTEAFF	TGTGCCAGCAGACCGCTCGGGTTGATTCCGAACACTGAAGCTTTCTTT
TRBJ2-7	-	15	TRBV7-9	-	CASSPYEIPYYEQYF	TGTGCCAGCAGCCCCTACGAAATCCCCTACTACGAGCAGTACTTC
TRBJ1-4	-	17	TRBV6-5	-	CASSYFGRTPKGEKLFF	TGTGCCAGCAGTTACTTCGGACGGACCCCAAAGGGGGAAAAACTGTTTTTT
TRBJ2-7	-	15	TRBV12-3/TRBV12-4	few	CASSLPGEGAYEQYF	TGTGCCAGCAGTTTACCGGGGGAGGGGGCCTACGAGCAGTACTTC
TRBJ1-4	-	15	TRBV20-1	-	CSADANQLFGEKLFF	TGCAGTGCCGACGCTAATCAGCTTTTTGGGGAAAAACTGTTTTTT
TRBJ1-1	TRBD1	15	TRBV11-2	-	CASSPTSGQGPEAFF	TGTGCCAGCAGCCCAACCTCGGGACAGGGCCCTGAAGCTTTCTTT
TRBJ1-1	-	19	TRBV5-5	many	CASSSLPTPVTALGTEAFF	TGTGCCAGCAGCTCCCTTCCAACTCCCGTGACAGCTCTCGGCACTGAAGCTTTCTTT
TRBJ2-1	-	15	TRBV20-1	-	CSARDQQKTYNEQFF	TGCAGTGCTAGAGATCAGCAGAAAACGTACAATGAGCAGTTCTTC
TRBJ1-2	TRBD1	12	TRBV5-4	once	CASSSRQGVHTF	TGTGCCAGCAGCTCCCGGCAGGGGGTCCACACCTTC
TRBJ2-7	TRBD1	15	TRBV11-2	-	CASHPLSGQTYEQYF	TGTGCCAGCCACCCTTTGTCGGGACAGACCTACGAGCAGTACTTC
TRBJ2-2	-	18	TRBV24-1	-	CATSGPSPETPDTGELFF	TGTGCCACTTCGGGTCCTTCACCAGAGACGCCGGACACCGGGGAGCTGTTTTTT
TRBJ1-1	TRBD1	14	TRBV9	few	CASSVVQGATEAFF	TGTGCCAGCAGCGTAGTCCAGGGGGCGACTGAAGCTTTCTTT
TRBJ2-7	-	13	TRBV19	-	CASKPGGSYEQYF	TGTGCCAGTAAGCCAGGGGGGTCCTACGAGCAGTACTTC
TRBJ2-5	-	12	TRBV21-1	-	CASSPTGQTQYF	TGTGCCAGCAGCCCCACAGGGCAGACCCAGTACTTC
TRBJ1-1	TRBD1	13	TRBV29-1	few	CSGRGGLNTEAFF	TGCAGCGGTAGAGGGGGCTTGAACACTGAAGCTTTCTTT
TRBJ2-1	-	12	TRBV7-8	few	CASSLARSEQFF	TGTGCCAGCAGCTTAGCCCGGAGTGAGCAGTTCTTC
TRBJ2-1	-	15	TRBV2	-	CASSEVHRNSYEQFF	TGTGCCAGCAGTGAAGTTCACAGGAATAGCTATGAGCAGTTCTTC
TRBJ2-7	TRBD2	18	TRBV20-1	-	CSARGDGGTRSTTYEQYF	TGCAGTGCTAGAGGAGATGGGGGGACTAGATCGACAACCTACGAGCAGTACTTC
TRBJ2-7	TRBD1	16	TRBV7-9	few	CASSLLPGTGMDEQYF	TGTGCCAGCAGCCTCTTACCCGGGACAGGGATGGACGAGCAGTACTTC
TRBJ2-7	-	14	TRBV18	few	CASSPPETGYEQYF	TGTGCCAGCTCACCACCTGAGACAGGCTACGAGCAGTACTTC